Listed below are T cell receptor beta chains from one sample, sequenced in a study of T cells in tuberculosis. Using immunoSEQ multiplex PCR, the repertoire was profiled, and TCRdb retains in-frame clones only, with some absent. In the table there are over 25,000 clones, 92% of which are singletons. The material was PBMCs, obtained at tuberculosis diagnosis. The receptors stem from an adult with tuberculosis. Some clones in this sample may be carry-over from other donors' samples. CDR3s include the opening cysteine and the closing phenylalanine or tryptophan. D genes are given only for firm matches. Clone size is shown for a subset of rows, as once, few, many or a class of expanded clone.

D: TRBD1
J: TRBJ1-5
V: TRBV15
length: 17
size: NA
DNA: TGTGCCACCAGCAGAGCTTCAGGGGGCTTTGGCAATCAGCCCCAGCATTTT
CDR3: CATSRASGGFGNQPQHF

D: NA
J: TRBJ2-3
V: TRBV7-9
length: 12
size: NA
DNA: TGTGCCAGCAGCTTAGACAGAGATACGCAGTATTTT
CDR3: CASSLDRDTQYF

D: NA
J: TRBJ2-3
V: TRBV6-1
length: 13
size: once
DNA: TGTGCCAGCTACTTCACCAGCACAGATACGCAGTATTTT
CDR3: CASYFTSTDTQYF

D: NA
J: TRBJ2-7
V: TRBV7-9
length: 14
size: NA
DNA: TGTGCCAGCAGCTTGAGCCGGGTTCCTTACGAGCAGTACTTC
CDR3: CASSLSRVPYEQYF

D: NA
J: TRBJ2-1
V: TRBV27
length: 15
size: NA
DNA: TGTGCCAGCAGCTCGACTACAAGGGTTATCGATGAGCAGTTCTTC
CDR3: CASSSTTRVIDEQFF

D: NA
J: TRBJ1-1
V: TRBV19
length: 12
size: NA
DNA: TGTGCCAGTAGTCAGGGTTTGACTGAAGCTTTCTTT
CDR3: CASSQGLTEAFF

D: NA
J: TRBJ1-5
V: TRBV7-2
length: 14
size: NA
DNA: TGTGCCAGCAGCTCCGGGGGGGGGAATCAGCCCCAGCATTTT
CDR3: CASSSGGGNQPQHF

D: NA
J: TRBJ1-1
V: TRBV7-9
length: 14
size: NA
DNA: TGTGCCAGCAGCTTCGGAGGTGGGCACACTGAAGCTTTCTTT
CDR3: CASSFGGGHTEAFF

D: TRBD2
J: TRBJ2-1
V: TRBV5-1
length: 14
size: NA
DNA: TGCGCCAGCAGCTTGGGGACTAGTCTCCATGAGCAGTTCTTC
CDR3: CASSLGTSLHEQFF

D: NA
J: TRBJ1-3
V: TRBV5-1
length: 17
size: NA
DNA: TGCGCCAGCAGCTTGGTTCCAGGGGATCTCGAAGGAAACACCATATATTTT
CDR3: CASSLVPGDLEGNTIYF

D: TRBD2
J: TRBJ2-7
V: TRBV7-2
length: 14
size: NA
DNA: TGTGCCAGCAGCTTAGCACGGGAGGGGTACGAGCAGTACTTC
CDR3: CASSLAREGYEQYF

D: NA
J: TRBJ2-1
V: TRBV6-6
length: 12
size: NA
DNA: TGTGCCAGCAGTTTACAGGGAGCGCGGTTGTTCTTC
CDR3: CASSLQGARLFF

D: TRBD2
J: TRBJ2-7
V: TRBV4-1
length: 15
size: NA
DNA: TGCGCCAGCAGCCTGGGACTAGCGGGGGCCTACGAGCAGTACTTC
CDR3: CASSLGLAGAYEQYF

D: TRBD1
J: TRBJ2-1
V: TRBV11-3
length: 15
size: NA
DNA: TGTGCCAGCAGCCTTACCGGGACAGGGTTCAATGAGCAGTTCTTC
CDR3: CASSLTGTGFNEQFF

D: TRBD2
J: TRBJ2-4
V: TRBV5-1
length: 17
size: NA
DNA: TGCGCCAGCAGCTTGGGTCTATTTGGCGGGGGGAAAAACATTCAGTACTTC
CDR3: CASSLGLFGGGKNIQYF

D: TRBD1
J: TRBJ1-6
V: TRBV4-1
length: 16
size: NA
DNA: TGCGCCAGCAGCCAAGTCCTACAGGGGAATAATTCACCCCTCCACTTT
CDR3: CASSQVLQGNNSPLHF

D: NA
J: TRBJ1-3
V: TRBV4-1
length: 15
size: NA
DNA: TGCGCCAGCAGCCAAGACCAGGGAGGTGGAAACACCATATATTTT
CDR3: CASSQDQGGGNTIYF

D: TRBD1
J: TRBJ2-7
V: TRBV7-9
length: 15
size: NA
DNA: TGTGCCAGCAGCTATACTACAGGGGATTTATACGAGCAGTACTTC
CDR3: CASSYTTGDLYEQYF

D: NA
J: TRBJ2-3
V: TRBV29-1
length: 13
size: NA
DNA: TGCAGCGTTGTCCAGATCCTCACAGATACGCAGTATTTT
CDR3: CSVVQILTDTQYF

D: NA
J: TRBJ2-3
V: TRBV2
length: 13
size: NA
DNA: TGTGCCAATACAAGGGCCCCAGGGGATACGCAGTATTTT
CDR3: CANTRAPGDTQYF

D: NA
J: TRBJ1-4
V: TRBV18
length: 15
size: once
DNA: TGTGCCAGCTCACTCACAGGGTCAGGGAATGAAAAACTGTTTTTT
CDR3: CASSLTGSGNEKLFF

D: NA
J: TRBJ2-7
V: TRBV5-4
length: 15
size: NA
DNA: TGTGCCAGCAGCTTGGAAGGGACAACGACCTACGAGCAGTACTTC
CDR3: CASSLEGTTTYEQYF

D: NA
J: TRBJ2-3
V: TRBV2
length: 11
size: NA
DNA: TGTGCCAGCAGCCTCACAGATACGCAGTATTTT
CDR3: CASSLTDTQYF

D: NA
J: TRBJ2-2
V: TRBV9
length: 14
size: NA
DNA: TGTGCCAGCAGCGTACGACAGTATACCGGGGAGCTGTTTTTT
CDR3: CASSVRQYTGELFF

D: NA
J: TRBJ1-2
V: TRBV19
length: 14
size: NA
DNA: TGTGCCAGTAGCCCTAACAGGGTGGTCTATGGCTACACCTTC
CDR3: CASSPNRVVYGYTF

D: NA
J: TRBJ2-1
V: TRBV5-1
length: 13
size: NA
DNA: TGCGCCAGCAGCGTAGGACTAAACAATGAGCAGTTCTTC
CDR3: CASSVGLNNEQFF

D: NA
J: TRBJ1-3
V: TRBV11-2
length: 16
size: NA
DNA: TGTGCCAGCAGCGACTCGACAGGCCTCTCTGGAAACACCATATATTTT
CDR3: CASSDSTGLSGNTIYF

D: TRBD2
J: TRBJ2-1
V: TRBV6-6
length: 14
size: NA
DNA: TGTGCCAGCAGCACTAGCGGGGGGGCCGCTGAGCAGTTCTTC
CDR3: CASSTSGGAAEQFF

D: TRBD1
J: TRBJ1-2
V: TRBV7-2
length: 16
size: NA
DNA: TGTGCCAGCAGCTTAGTGGGGGACAGCGCTAACTATGGCTACACCTTC
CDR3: CASSLVGDSANYGYTF

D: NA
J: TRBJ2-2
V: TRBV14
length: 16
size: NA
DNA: TGTGCCAGCAGCGGCCCGAAGCTAGCTGGTACCGGGGAGCTGTTTTTT
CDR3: CASSGPKLAGTGELFF

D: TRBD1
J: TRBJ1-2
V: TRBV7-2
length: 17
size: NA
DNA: TGTGCCAGCAGCTTAGGCCCCAGGAGGACAGGGGACTATGGCTACACCTTC
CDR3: CASSLGPRRTGDYGYTF

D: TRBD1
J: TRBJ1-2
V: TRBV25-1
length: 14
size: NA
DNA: TGTGCCAGCAGTGAGGTTGGGACAGGGGATGGCTACACCTTC
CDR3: CASSEVGTGDGYTF

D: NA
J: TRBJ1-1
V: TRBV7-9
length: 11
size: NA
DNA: TGTGCCACCCGGGGGAACACTGAAGCTTTCTTT
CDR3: CATRGNTEAFF

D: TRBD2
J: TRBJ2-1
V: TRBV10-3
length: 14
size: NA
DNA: TGTGCCATCAGGGAAGGACTAGACCAGGCTGAGCAGTTCTTC
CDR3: CAIREGLDQAEQFF

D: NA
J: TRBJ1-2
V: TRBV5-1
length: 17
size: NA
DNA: TGCGCCAGCAGCTTGGCGACCCTTGAGGGCCAAGACTATGGCTACACCTTC
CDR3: CASSLATLEGQDYGYTF

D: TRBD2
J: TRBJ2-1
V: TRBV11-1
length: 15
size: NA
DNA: TGTGCCAGCAGCTTACGACTAGCGGCTTTTGATGAGCAGTTCTTC
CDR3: CASSLRLAAFDEQFF

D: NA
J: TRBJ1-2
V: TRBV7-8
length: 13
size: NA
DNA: TGTGCCAGCAGCTCCCCCCCTCTCTATGGCTACACCTTC
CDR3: CASSSPPLYGYTF

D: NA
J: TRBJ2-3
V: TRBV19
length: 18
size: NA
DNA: TGTGCCAGTAGACCCCGGGGGGCCATGGTGTTTAGCACAGATACGCAGTATTTT
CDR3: CASRPRGAMVFSTDTQYF

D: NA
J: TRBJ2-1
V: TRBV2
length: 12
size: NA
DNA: TGTGCCAGCAGCGGGGACTCTAGGACGCAGTTCTTC
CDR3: CASSGDSRTQFF

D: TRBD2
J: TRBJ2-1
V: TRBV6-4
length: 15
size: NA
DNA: TGTGCCAGCAGTCCCCTAGCGGGGGGATACAATGAGCAGTTCTTC
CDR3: CASSPLAGGYNEQFF

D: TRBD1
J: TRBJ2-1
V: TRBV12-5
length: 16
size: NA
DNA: TGTGCTAGTGGTTTGAGCGCCGGGACAGGGTACAATGAGCAGTTCTTC
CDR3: CASGLSAGTGYNEQFF

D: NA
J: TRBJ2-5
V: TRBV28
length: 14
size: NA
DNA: TGTGCCAGCAGTCCCTGGGACAAACTAGAGACCCAGTACTTC
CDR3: CASSPWDKLETQYF

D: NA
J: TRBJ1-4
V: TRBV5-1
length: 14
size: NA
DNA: TGCGCCAGCAGCTTGGGGGCAGGGGATGAAAAACTGTTTTTT
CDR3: CASSLGAGDEKLFF

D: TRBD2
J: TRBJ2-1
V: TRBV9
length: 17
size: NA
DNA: TGTGCCAGCAGCCCAAAGTCGGGGGAGGGCCTCTACAATGAGCAGTTCTTC
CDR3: CASSPKSGEGLYNEQFF

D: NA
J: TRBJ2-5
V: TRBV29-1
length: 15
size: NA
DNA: TGCAGCGTTGAAGGGACAGATTGGTACCAAGAGACCCAGTACTTC
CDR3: CSVEGTDWYQETQYF

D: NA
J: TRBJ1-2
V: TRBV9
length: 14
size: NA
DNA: TGTGCCAGCAGCGTAGGGAGAGGGCTCGAGGGCTACACCTTC
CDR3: CASSVGRGLEGYTF

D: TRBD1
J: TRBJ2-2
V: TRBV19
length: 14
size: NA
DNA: TGTGCCAGTAGAACAGGGGGGAACACCGGGGAGCTGTTTTTT
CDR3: CASRTGGNTGELFF

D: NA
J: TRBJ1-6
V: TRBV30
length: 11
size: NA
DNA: TGTGCCTGGAACAGGGATTCACCCCTCCACTTT
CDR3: CAWNRDSPLHF

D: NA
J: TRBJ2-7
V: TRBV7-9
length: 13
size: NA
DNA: TGTGCCAGCAGCTCCAGAAGCTCCTACGAGCAGTACTTC
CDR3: CASSSRSSYEQYF

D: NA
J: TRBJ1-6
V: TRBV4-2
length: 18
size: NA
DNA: TGTGCCAGCAGCCAAGAAGGGTCGGGCCCGCGAGGGAATTCACCCCTCCACTTT
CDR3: CASSQEGSGPRGNSPLHF

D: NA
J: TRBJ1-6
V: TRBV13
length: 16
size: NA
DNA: TGTGCCAGCAGCCCGACAGCCAACTCCTATAATTCACCCCTCCACTTT
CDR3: CASSPTANSYNSPLHF

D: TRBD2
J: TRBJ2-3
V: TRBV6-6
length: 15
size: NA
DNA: TGTGCCAGCAGGGTTCTCGGGGGGGCCGGAGATACGCAGTATTTT
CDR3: CASRVLGGAGDTQYF

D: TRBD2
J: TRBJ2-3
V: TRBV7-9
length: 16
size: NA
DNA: TGTGCCAGCAGCTTAGCGAGGGGACTAAGCACAGATACGCAGTATTTT
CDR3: CASSLARGLSTDTQYF

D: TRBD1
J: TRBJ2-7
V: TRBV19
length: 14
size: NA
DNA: TGTGCCAGTAGTATACAGGGGGCTTCCTACGAGCAGTACTTC
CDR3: CASSIQGASYEQYF

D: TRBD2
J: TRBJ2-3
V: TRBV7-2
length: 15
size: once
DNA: TGTGCCAGCTCAAGGGGACTAGGTTCTCCAGATACGCAGTATTTT
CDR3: CASSRGLGSPDTQYF

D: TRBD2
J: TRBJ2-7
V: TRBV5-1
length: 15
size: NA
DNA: TGCGCCAGCAGCTTGGATACTAGCGGCTCCTACGAGCAGTACTTC
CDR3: CASSLDTSGSYEQYF

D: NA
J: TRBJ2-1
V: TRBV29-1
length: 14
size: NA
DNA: TGCAGCGTCTCCGGGATAAACGCAAGAAATGAGCAGTTCTTC
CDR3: CSVSGINARNEQFF